The 5 T cell receptor beta chains in this list originate from one sample, sequenced in a study of control samples from healthy donors and cancer patients. Profiling relied on immunoSEQ multiplex PCR, and the TCRdb table lists in-frame clones only, not all of them. This sample carries 120,000 or so clones, about 92% of them seen once, and the ten largest clones take over 1.5%. Specimen: PBMCs. These receptors were obtained from a man aged 45-65 years with head and neck cancer.

The chain combines TRBV7-8 with TRBJ1-4, with 9 bases matching TRBD1. This CDR3 spans 13 amino acids. V was clipped by 4 bases and J by 7 bases; unmatched bases: 1. In germline, CDR1 is SGHVS, CDR2 FQNEAQ. The CDR3 DNA is TGTGCCAGCAGCTCACAGGGGGCTGAAAAACTGTTTTTT. As protein: CASSSQGAEKLFF.

The chain has TRBV7-2 and TRBJ1-1, with D unclear. Germline-derived CDR1 and CDR2 are SGHTA and FQGNSA. Deletions cut 2 bases from V and 4 bases from J, with 8 bases between. CDR3 length: 13 residues. The CDR3 is CASSLLGSTEAFF. CDR3 in DNA: TGTGCCAGCAGCTTATTAGGGAGCACTGAAGCTTTCTTT.

The chain couples TRBV6-6 to TRBJ2-1; D might be TRBD1 (6 bases). V shed 0 bases and J shed 6 bases, with 9 bases lying between them. Germline assignment: CDR1 MNHNY and CDR2 SVGAGI (reference sequence). CDR3 length equals 14 residues. CDR3: CASSYSDSLNEQFF. In nucleotides, the CDR3 is TGTGCCAGCAGTTACTCGGACAGTCTCAATGAGCAGTTCTTC.

The chain has TRBV19 and TRBJ2-3, with 7 nucleotides matching TRBD2. The junction had 4 bases not matched to a gene; V was cut back by 5 bases and J by 2 bases. The CDR3 consists of 14 residues. In germline, CDR1 is LNHDA, CDR2 SQIVND (reference sequence). CDR3 loop: CASSDGRYTDTQYF. The CDR3 DNA reads TGTGCCAGTAGTGACGGGAGGTACACAGATACGCAGTATTTT.

V is TRBV5-4 and J is TRBJ2-1; D remains ambiguous. Germline V gene data show CDR1 as SGHNT and CDR2 as YYREEE (reference sequence). Trimming pared 0 bases from V and 5 bases from J, leaving 12 bases between. The CDR3 covers 15 residues. This CDR3 is CASSLEGIINNEQFF. The CDR3 DNA follows: TGTGCCAGCAGCTTGGAGGGCATTATTAACAATGAGCAGTTCTTC.